The rows below give T cell receptor beta chains drawn from one sample of a study of blood T cells in healthy people across ages. TCRdb recomputed calls from the 5' RACE reads with MiXCR, one row per CDR3 protein. Of hundreds of thousands of distinct CDR3 sequences listed, roughly three fifths are singletons. The sample was blood. These receptors originate from a man aged 40-49 years in good health. The CDR3 runs from the conserved cysteine through the conserved F or W. A D gene is named only where the DNA matches it firmly. Not every row has a clone size; where given, it reads once, few, many or a size class.

cdr3_nt cdr3_aa clone_size j_call cdr3_length v_call d_call
TGTGCCAGCAGTTTAATTGCGGGGGCCGGGGAAAAACTGTTTTTT CASSLIAGAGEKLFF . TRBJ1-4 15 TRBV28 .
TGCAGCGCCGGGACAGCCTCTTACGAGCGGTACTTC CSAGTASYERYF . TRBJ2-7 12 TRBV29-1 TRBD1
TGTGCCAGCAGCTCAAAAGGGACTAGCGGGGATAGCTCCTACAATGAGCAGTTCTTC CASSSKGTSGDSSYNEQFF . TRBJ2-1 19 TRBV7-2 TRBD2
TGTGCCAGCAGTGATCATCCCCACCAAGAGACCCAGTACTTC CASSDHPHQETQYF . TRBJ2-5 14 TRBV25-1 .
TGTGCCTGGAGGCCCGCAGGGGCCCAAGGGACCCAGTACTTC CAWRPAGAQGTQYF few TRBJ2-5 14 TRBV30 .
TGTGCCAGCAGACGGACAGGGAATGGCTACACCTTC CASRRTGNGYTF . TRBJ1-2 12 TRBV6-2/TRBV6-3 TRBD1
TGTGCCAGCAGTGCGGGGACAGGATGGCTGAACACTGAAGCTTTCTTT CASSAGTGWLNTEAFF once TRBJ1-1 16 TRBV25-1 TRBD1
TGTGCCAGCAGAGTCCCGGGACAGCGAGCCTACGAGCAGTACTTC CASRVPGQRAYEQYF few TRBJ2-7 15 TRBV6-5 TRBD1
TGTGCCAGCAGTCGGGACAGGGATTACACAGATACGCAGTATTTT CASSRDRDYTDTQYF few TRBJ2-3 15 TRBV6-1 TRBD1
TGTGCCAGCAGCTCCTTAGGGCGGGAAGCTACGATCGAGCAGTACTTC CASSSLGREATIEQYF . TRBJ2-7 16 TRBV11-1 .
TGTGCCAGCAGTTCGCGAGAGGGCTTTAGCACAGATACGCAGTATTTT CASSSREGFSTDTQYF few TRBJ2-3 16 TRBV28 .
TGCAGTGCTCCGGTCGGCTCCGACGTGTGGAACTACGAGCAGTACTTC CSAPVGSDVWNYEQYF . TRBJ2-7 16 TRBV20-1 .
TGTGCCAGCAGTGAGCGAGCGGGACGAGACACAGATACGCAGTATTTT CASSERAGRDTDTQYF . TRBJ2-3 16 TRBV2 TRBD2
TGTGCCAGCAGCTGGAAAGACAGGGAGGAAGCTTTCTTT CASSWKDREEAFF . TRBJ1-1 13 TRBV7-2 TRBD1
TGTGCCAGCAGCTTAGACCCCGGGAGCCGTGGTGAGCAGTTCTTC CASSLDPGSRGEQFF . TRBJ2-1 15 TRBV7-8 .
TGTGCCAGCAGCGAAGGGGGAAGGGGGCGTGACTATGGCTACACCTTC CASSEGGRGRDYGYTF few TRBJ1-2 16 TRBV7-2 TRBD1
TGTGCCAGCAGTTACGGGCCGGCCGAGGAACTGTTTTTT CASSYGPAEELFF few TRBJ1-4 13 TRBV6-6 .
TGCGCCAGCAGCTTGACCCAGCGGGAGGAACATGAGCAGTTCTTC CASSLTQREEHEQFF . TRBJ2-1 15 TRBV5-1 TRBD2
TGCAGTGCTACTGGGACTAGCGGGCTCCCAGGGGAGACCCAGTACTTC CSATGTSGLPGETQYF . TRBJ2-5 16 TRBV20-1 TRBD2
TGCGCCAGCAGCCAAGTACTAGACTACAATGAGCAGTTCTTC CASSQVLDYNEQFF once TRBJ2-1 14 TRBV4-3 .
TGTGCCAGCTCCGGGGACCAGCGGGAACAAGAGACCCAGTACTTC CASSGDQREQETQYF few TRBJ2-5 15 TRBV12-3/TRBV12-4 TRBD2
TGCAGTGCTAGCATAGCGGGGGGGAAAGAGACCCAGTACTTC CSASIAGGKETQYF . TRBJ2-5 14 TRBV20-1 TRBD2
TGTGCCAGCAGCTCAGGACTAGGGCGGGAGGCAGATACGCAGTATTTT CASSSGLGREADTQYF few TRBJ2-3 16 TRBV11-3 TRBD2
TGTGCCAGCATTGGACTAGCGGAGCACACCGGGGAGCTGTTTTTT CASIGLAEHTGELFF . TRBJ2-2 15 TRBV11-1 TRBD2